Listed below are T cell receptor beta chains from one sample, sequenced in a study of T-cell memory formation after mild COVID-19. TCRdb itself ran the 5' RACE reads through MiXCR, one entry per CDR3 protein. The repertoire holds approximately 580,000 distinct CDR3 sequences, with roughly 22% as singletons. The sample taken for sequencing was PBMCs or a T cell subset sorted from them (not recorded which). All receptors come from an adult woman who had mild COVID-19 (a few samples of this study predate the infection). Cell type and time point are not known. The CDR3 runs from the conserved cysteine through the conserved F or W. Each record gives: clone size, J gene, D gene, V gene, CDR3 protein, CDR3 DNA. A D gene is named only where the DNA matches it firmly. A row's size may be missing; if present it is once, few, many or a size class.

.,TRBJ1-2,.,TRBV7-9,CASSWADSTYGYTF,TGTGCCAGCAGCTGGGCGGACAGTACCTATGGCTACACCTTC
.,TRBJ2-3,.,TRBV11-1,CASIRGEVSDTQYF,TGTGCCAGCATCCGAGGGGAGGTCTCAGATACGCAGTATTTT
.,TRBJ2-1,.,TRBV5-6,CARAVGTYYNEQFF,TGTGCCAGGGCCGTGGGGACTTATTACAATGAGCAGTTCTTC
.,TRBJ2-3,TRBD2,TRBV9,CASSVIPSGGPTDTQYF,TGTGCCAGCAGCGTAATCCCCAGCGGGGGGCCCACAGATACGCAGTATTTT
few,TRBJ2-3,.,TRBV12-3/TRBV12-4,CASSLSGGDTDTQYF,TGTGCCAGCAGTTTGTCGGGCGGAGACACAGATACGCAGTATTTT
.,TRBJ2-1,.,TRBV9,CATSGGSSYNEQFF,TGTGCCACCTCAGGGGGGAGCTCCTACAATGAGCAGTTCTTC
few,TRBJ2-1,TRBD2,TRBV7-9,CASSSGLGAVDEQFF,TGTGCCAGCAGCTCGGGACTAGGGGCAGTAGATGAGCAGTTCTTC
.,TRBJ1-1,.,TRBV18,CASSPGASTEAFF,TGTGCCAGCTCACCAGGGGCTAGCACTGAAGCTTTCTTT
.,TRBJ2-7,.,TRBV5-1,CASSLHGDEQYF,TGCGCCAGCAGCTTGCATGGGGACGAGCAGTACTTC
many,TRBJ2-7,TRBD2,TRBV5-1,CASRMTSGYEQYF,TGCGCCAGCAGGATGACTAGCGGCTACGAGCAGTACTTC
.,TRBJ2-1,.,TRBV5-6,CASTLGGHYNEQFF,TGTGCCAGCACACTGGGGGGACACTACAATGAGCAGTTCTTC
many,TRBJ2-3,.,TRBV2,CAMKMGDYSTDTQYF,TGTGCCATGAAAATGGGGGATTATAGCACAGATACGCAGTATTTT
.,TRBJ2-7,TRBD2,TRBV27,CASTGRGDYEQYF,TGTGCCAGCACGGGGAGGGGCGACTACGAGCAGTACTTC
.,TRBJ2-7,TRBD2,TRBV5-1,CASSTDGTITYEQYF,TGCGCCAGCAGCACCGACGGGACTATTACCTACGAGCAGTACTTC
few,TRBJ1-2,.,TRBV14,CASSPLGRGLANYGYTF,TGTGCCAGCAGCCCCCTTGGTCGGGGTTTAGCTAACTATGGCTACACCTTC
few,TRBJ2-1,.,TRBV29-1,CSVERLEGVEQFF,TGCAGCGTTGAAAGGCTCGAGGGAGTTGAGCAGTTCTTC
.,TRBJ2-3,TRBD2,TRBV6-5,CASSVLAGYTDTQYF,TGTGCCAGCAGTGTACTAGCGGGGTACACAGATACGCAGTATTTT
.,TRBJ2-7,.,TRBV7-3,CASSPPGTAQEQYF,TGTGCCAGCAGCCCGCCCGGGACGGCTCAGGAGCAGTACTTC
.,TRBJ1-1,TRBD1,TRBV10-3,CATGGQANTEAFF,TGTGCCACCGGAGGACAGGCGAACACTGAAGCTTTCTTT
.,TRBJ2-1,TRBD2,TRBV19,CASSIAGGNNEQFF,TGTGCCAGTAGTATAGCGGGAGGGAATAATGAGCAGTTCTTC
.,TRBJ1-5,.,TRBV6-2/TRBV6-3,CASRMDSLVLSNQPQHF,TGTGCCAGCAGAATGGACAGCCTTGTCCTTAGCAATCAGCCCCAGCATTTT
few,TRBJ1-2,.,TRBV29-1,CSVERTVGGYTF,TGCAGCGTTGAGCGGACGGTGGGTGGCTACACCTTC
few,TRBJ2-2,TRBD2,TRBV6-5,CASSSWSGGGELFF,TGTGCCAGCAGTTCTTGGTCGGGAGGCGGGGAGCTGTTTTTT
once,TRBJ2-2,TRBD1,TRBV6-4,CASSVQPGQGASGELFF,TGTGCCAGCAGTGTCCAACCGGGACAGGGGGCTAGCGGGGAGCTGTTTTTT
many,TRBJ2-7,TRBD1,TRBV7-9,CASSWGTGVSHEQYF,TGTGCCAGCAGCTGGGGGACAGGGGTTTCCCACGAGCAGTACTTC
.,TRBJ2-2,.,TRBV12-3/TRBV12-4,CASRLQGSLGGELFF,TGTGCCAGCAGACTGCAGGGATCCCTCGGCGGGGAGCTGTTTTTT
.,TRBJ2-3,.,TRBV6-5,CASSQASPTDTQYF,TGTGCCAGCAGCCAGGCTAGTCCAACAGATACGCAGTATTTT
.,TRBJ2-7,.,TRBV7-6,CASSLDRARALGEQYF,TGTGCCAGCAGCTTAGATCGGGCCCGGGCCCTTGGTGAGCAGTACTTC
.,TRBJ2-7,TRBD2,TRBV7-2,CASSPDPGLAGHEQYF,TGTGCCAGCAGCCCCGACCCGGGACTAGCGGGCCACGAGCAGTACTTC
.,TRBJ2-7,TRBD2,TRBV7-2,CASSAWREYSYEQYF,TGTGCCAGCTCAGCGTGGCGGGAGTACTCCTACGAGCAGTACTTC
few,TRBJ2-7,.,TRBV3-1,CASSQAGAYLYEQYF,TGTGCCAGCAGCCAAGCCGGGGCGTATCTCTACGAGCAGTACTTC
.,TRBJ2-6,.,TRBV6-5,CASSSEGFSGANVLTF,TGTGCCAGCAGTTCCGAAGGGTTCTCTGGGGCCAACGTCCTGACTTTC
few,TRBJ2-7,TRBD2,TRBV7-8,CASSLTSAYEQYF,TGTGCCAGCAGCTTGACTAGCGCTTACGAGCAGTACTTC
.,TRBJ1-2,.,TRBV5-1,CASSESQEDYGYTF,TGCGCCAGCAGCGAATCTCAGGAAGACTATGGCTACACCTTC
.,TRBJ2-1,.,TRBV5-1,CASSDGQAGDNEQFF,TGCGCCAGCAGCGACGGACAGGCGGGAGACAATGAGCAGTTCTTC